The source of this T cell receptor beta chain is a study of cytomegalovirus exposure and HLA in healthy donors. Whole-study context: The study placed about 86% of its approximately 380 genotyped donors in the Caucasian-associated ancestry cluster. Study-wide points: In a later analysis, several top co-occurrence clusters appeared linked to parvovirus B19, influenza, CMV and Epstein-Barr virus.

On this clone itself: Its antigen is not known.

Germline CDR1 is SGHNT and CDR2 is YYREEE (reference sequence). The CDR3 extends over 14 amino acids. Trimming stripped 5 bases from V and 5 bases from J, with 16 bases between. The study sampled nominally healthy donors, though unrecorded immune exposures were likely. The PCR used 60 Vbeta and 13 Jbeta primers. TCRdb's copy holds only in-frame clones and misses some; the assay was immunoSEQ multiplex PCR. The sample lists 200,000 or so clones, 65% to 85% occurring once. Specimen: PBMCs. The sequence came from a woman aged 30 to 39 in good health and CMV-seropositive. The rearrangement links TRBV5-4 to TRBJ1-2, with D tentatively TRBD1 (6 bases). This chain's CDR3 is CASSSTGSRYGYTF. Written as DNA, the CDR3 is TGTGCCAGCAGTTCGACAGGCAGTAGGTATGGCTACACCTTC. The variable domain in full, completed from reference TRBV5-4 and TRBJ1-2, reads ETGVTQSPTHLIKTRGQQVTLRCSSQSGHNTVSWYQQALGQGPQFIFQYYREEENGRGNFPPRFSGLQFPNYSSELNVNALELDDSALYLCASSSTGSRYGYTFGSGTRLTVV.